These 5 T cell receptor beta chains were sequenced from one sample in a study of cytotoxic CD8 clonotypes in ibrutinib-treated CLL. The table came from immunoSEQ multiplex PCR; TCRdb's copy has only in-frame clones and leaves some out. The sample lists 150,000 or so clones, roughly 88% occurring once. Here the sequenced sample was PBMCs, taken at disease progression, from a patient treated with ibrutinib. Receptor source: a human donor with chronic lymphocytic leukemia.

The chain employs TRBV30 and TRBJ1-2, with D tentatively TRBD1 (6 bases). This CDR3 is 17 amino acids long. CDR1 is GTSNPN, CDR2 SVGIG, per germline (reference sequence). V lost 2 bases and J lost 6, with 25 bases in between. Here the CDR3 reads CAWSPPPWEGGRDGYTF. CDR3 sequence (DNA): TGTGCCTGGAGTCCCCCACCCTGGGAAGGGGGGAGAGATGGCTACACCTTC.

This CDR3 reads CASSLQGREQRRETQYF. CDR3 coding DNA: TGTGCCAGCAGTTTACAAGGGCGGGAGCAAAGAAGGGAGACCCAGTACTTC. This chain links TRBV27 with TRBJ2-5; TRBD2 matches at 7 bases. Germline V CDR1 and CDR2: MNHEY, SMNVEV (reference sequence). This CDR3 has 17 amino acids. V was clipped by 2 bases and J by 5 bases; unmatched bases: 14.

The chain couples TRBV27 to TRBJ2-7; D possibly corresponds to TRBD2 (5 bases). Germline CDR1 is MNHEY and CDR2 is SMNVEV (reference sequence). This CDR3 comprises 13 residues. Trimming took 6 bases from V and 12 from J, leaving 21 bases between them. The CDR3 protein is CASRISTSEDLYF. The CDR3, as DNA: TGTGCCAGCAGAATATCTACCTCGGAGGATCTGTACTTC.

The chain has TRBV7-2 and TRBJ2-7; possibly TRBD1 or TRBD2 for D (5 bases each). The CDR3 consists of 14 residues. The V gene's germline CDR1 is SGHTA and CDR2 FQGNSA. V gave up 3 bases and J gave up 3 bases, with 12 bases separating them. The CDR3 DNA reads as TGTGCCAGCAGCTTTACTAGGACAAACTACGAGCAGTACTTC. Translating it yields CASSFTRTNYEQYF.

The chain links TRBV19 to TRBJ2-1, with D possibly matching TRBD2 (5 bases). This CDR3 has 13 amino acids. With 2 bases removed from V and 6 bases from J, the gap between germline ends came to 8 bases. CDR1 is LNHDA, CDR2 SQIVND, per germline (reference sequence). CDR3 protein: CASSITAGNEQFF. CDR3 nucleotide sequence: TGTGCCAGTAGTATAACCGCGGGCAATGAGCAGTTCTTC.